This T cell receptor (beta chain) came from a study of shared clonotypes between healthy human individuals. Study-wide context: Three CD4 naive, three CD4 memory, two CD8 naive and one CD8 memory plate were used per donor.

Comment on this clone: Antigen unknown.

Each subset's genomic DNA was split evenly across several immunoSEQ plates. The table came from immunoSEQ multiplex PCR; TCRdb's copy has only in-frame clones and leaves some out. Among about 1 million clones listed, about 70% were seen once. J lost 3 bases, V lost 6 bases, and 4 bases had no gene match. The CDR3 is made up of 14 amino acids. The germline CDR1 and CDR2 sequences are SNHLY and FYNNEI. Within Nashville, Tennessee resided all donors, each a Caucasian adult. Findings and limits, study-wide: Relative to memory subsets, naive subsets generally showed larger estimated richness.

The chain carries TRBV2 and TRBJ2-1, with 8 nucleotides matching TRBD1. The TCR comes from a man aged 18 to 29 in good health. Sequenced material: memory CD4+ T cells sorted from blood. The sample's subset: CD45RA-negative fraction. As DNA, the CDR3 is TGTGCCAGCAGCCAGGGGGCAGTCTACAATGAGCAGTTCTTC. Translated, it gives CASSQGAVYNEQFF. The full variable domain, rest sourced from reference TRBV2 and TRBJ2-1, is EPEVTQTPSHQVTQMGQEVILRCVPISNHLYFYWYRQILGQKVEFLVSFYNNEISEKSEIFDDQFSVERPDGSNFTLKIRSTKLEDSAMYFCASSQGAVYNEQFFGPGTRLTVL.